This entry is about one T cell receptor (beta chain). Its antigen is currently unknown. Both 60 Vbeta primers and 13 Jbeta primers went into the PCR. The authors' processing: Later analysis identified approximately 80 million unique TCR beta chains, roughly 11 million shared. Measured with immunoSEQ multiplex PCR; TCRdb has only the in-frame clones, and not every one. V, J and clone size were drawn from that table, and D and trimming were deduced from the DNA. The sample has 80,000 to 100,000 clones; more than 60% are singletons. Germline-derived CDR1 and CDR2 are LNHDA and SQIVND (reference sequence). The CDR3 consists of 14 residues. Trimming pared 7 bases from V and 1 base from J, leaving 13 bases between. These data originate in a study of cytomegalovirus exposure and HLA in healthy donors. Whole-study results and caveats: Among TCR beta chains, those listed as cytomegalovirus-associated numbered some 170. Association of a missense DCLRE1C variant with TCR beta V- and J-gene trimming was reported in a later analysis. Presence/absence analyses treated sequencing depth as roughly uniform across donors.

This receptor was taken from a man between 45 and 60 years old in good health and CMV-seronegative. The source material was PBMCs. V is TRBV19 and J is TRBJ1-1; unclear D gene. In nucleotides, the CDR3 is TGTGCCAGTAAGTACGAAACGGGGAACACTGAAGCTTTCTTT. Translating it yields CASKYETGNTEAFF.